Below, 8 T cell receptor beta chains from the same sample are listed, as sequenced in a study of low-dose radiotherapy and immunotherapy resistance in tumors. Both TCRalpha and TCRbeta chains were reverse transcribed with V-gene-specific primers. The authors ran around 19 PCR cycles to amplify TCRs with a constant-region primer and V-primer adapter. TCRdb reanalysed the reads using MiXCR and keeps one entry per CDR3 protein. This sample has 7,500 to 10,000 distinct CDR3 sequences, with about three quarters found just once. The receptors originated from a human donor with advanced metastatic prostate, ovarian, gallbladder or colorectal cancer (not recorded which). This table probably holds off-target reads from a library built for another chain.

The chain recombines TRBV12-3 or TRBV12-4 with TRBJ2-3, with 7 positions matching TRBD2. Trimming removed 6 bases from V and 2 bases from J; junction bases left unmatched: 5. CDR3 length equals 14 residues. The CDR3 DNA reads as TGTGCCAGCAGGGTAGCGGGCCTCACAGATACGCAGTATTTT. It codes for CASRVAGLTDTQYF.

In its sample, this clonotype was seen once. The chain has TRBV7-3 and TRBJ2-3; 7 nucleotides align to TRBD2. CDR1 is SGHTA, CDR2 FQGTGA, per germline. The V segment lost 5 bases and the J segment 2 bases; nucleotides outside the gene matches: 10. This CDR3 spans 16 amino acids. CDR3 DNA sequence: TGTGCCAGCAGCACTACCCCCGGGACTACCACAGATACGCAGTATTTT. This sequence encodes CASSTTPGTTTDTQYF.

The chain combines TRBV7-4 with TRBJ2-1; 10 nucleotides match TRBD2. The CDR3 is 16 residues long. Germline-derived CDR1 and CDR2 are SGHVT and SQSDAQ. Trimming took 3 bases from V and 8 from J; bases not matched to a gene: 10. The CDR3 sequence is CASSLALAGVFDEQFF. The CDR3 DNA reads TGTGCCAGCAGCTTGGCGCTAGCGGGAGTTTTTGATGAGCAGTTCTTC.

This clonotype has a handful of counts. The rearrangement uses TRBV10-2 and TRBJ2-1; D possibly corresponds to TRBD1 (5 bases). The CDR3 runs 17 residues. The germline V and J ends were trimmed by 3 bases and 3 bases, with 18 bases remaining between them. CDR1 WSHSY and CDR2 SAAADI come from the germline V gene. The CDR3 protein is CASSESRQSSNYNEQFF. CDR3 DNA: TGCGCCAGCAGTGAATCCCGACAGTCCTCAAACTACAATGAGCAGTTCTTC.

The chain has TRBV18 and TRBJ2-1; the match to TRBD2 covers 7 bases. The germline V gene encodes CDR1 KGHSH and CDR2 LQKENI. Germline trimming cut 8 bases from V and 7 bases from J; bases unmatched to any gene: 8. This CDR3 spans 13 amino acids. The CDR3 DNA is TGTGCCAGCGTCGTAGCGGGCGCGAATGAGCAGTTCTTC. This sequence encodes CASVVAGANEQFF.

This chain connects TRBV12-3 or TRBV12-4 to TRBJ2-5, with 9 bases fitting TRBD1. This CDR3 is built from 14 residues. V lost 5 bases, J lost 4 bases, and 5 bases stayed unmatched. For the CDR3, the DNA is TGTGCCAGCAGTCCTACAGGGGGCGGAGAGACCCAGTACTTC. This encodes CASSPTGGGETQYF.

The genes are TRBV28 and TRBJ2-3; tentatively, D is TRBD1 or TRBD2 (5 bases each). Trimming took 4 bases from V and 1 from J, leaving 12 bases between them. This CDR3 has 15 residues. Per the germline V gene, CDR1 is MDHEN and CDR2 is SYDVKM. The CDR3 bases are TGTGCCAGCAGTTGGGGGTGGCCCCGCACAGATACGCAGTATTTT. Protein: CASSWGWPRTDTQYF.

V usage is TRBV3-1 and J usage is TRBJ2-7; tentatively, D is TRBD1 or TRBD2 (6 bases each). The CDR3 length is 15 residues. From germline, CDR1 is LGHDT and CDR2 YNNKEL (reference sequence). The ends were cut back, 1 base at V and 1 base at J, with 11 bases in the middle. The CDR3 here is CASSQGGASSYEQYF. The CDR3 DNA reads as TGTGCCAGCAGCCAAGGGGGGGCGTCGTCCTACGAGCAGTACTTC.